This T cell receptor beta chain originates from a study of blood T cells in healthy people across ages. Together with a sample-barcoded 5' primer, a J-beta primer mix was included in a second PCR lasting about 7 to 11 cycles. A minimum of 3 million CDR3-containing paired-end reads was obtained for each sample. One entry per CDR3 protein, called by TCRdb with MiXCR from the 5' RACE reads. The table includes approximately 690,000 distinct CDR3 sequences, around two fifths detected once. Germline loops: CDR1 DFQATT, CDR2 SNEGSKA (reference sequence). Losses at the gene ends were 5 bases for V and 2 bases for J; bases not matched to a gene: 5. The CDR3 runs to 15 residues.

Sequencing input: blood. The sequence was obtained from an elderly man in good health. This chain uses TRBV20-1 with TRBJ2-6, with 8 bases identical to TRBD1. The CDR3 DNA reads as TGCAGTGCTGAACAGGGGGTAGCTGGGGCCAACGTCCTGACTTTC. Translated, it gives CSAEQGVAGANVLTF.